A selection of T cell receptor beta chains follows, all from one sample in a study of T cells in Graves' hyperthyroidism and ophthalmopathy. TCRdb redid the calling of the multiplex PCR reads with MiXCR, one entry per CDR3 protein. Of approximately 640,000 distinct CDR3 sequences listed, 15% to 20% were seen once; the top ten hold 3.8%. Sequenced sample: blood. The receptors shown here come from a woman between 25 and 40 years old with Graves' hyperthyroidism. Both conserved end residues are part of each CDR3. A D gene is named only where the DNA matches it firmly. Rows give clone size only sometimes, using once, few, many, or a class for an expanded clone.

>many|TRBJ2-5|.|TRBV11-3
CASSLVTETQYF
TGTGCCAGCAGCTTAGTGACGGAGACCCAGTACTTC
>many|TRBJ1-1|.|TRBV5-1
CASSQQNPSNTEAFF
TGCGCCAGCAGCCAGCAAAACCCCTCAAACACTGAAGCTTTCTTT
>few|TRBJ2-1|.|TRBV5-1
CASTDSFNEQFF
TGCGCCAGCACGGACTCCTTTAATGAGCAGTTCTTC
>many|TRBJ1-1|.|TRBV11-1
CASSLLTGIMNTEAFF
TGTGCCAGCAGCTTACTCACAGGGATTATGAACACTGAAGCTTTCTTT
>many|TRBJ2-3|TRBD2|TRBV18
CASSPTSGSTDTQYF
TGTGCCAGCAGTCCTACTAGCGGTAGCACAGATACGCAGTATTTT
>.|TRBJ2-1|TRBD2|TRBV27
CASSFGTTNEQFF
TGTGCCAGCAGTTTTGGGACTACCAATGAGCAGTTCTTC
>many|TRBJ2-5|.|TRBV18
CASSPSTQETQYF
TGTGCCAGCTCACCAAGCACCCAAGAGACCCAGTACTTC
>many|TRBJ1-2|.|TRBV5-8
CASSGDISNYGYTF
TGTGCCAGCAGCGGGGACATCTCCAACTATGGCTACACCTTC
>few|TRBJ2-3|.|TRBV6-5
CASSYGAGEGNTDTQYF
TGTGCCAGCAGTTACGGGGCAGGGGAAGGGAACACAGATACGCAGTATTTT
>.|TRBJ2-3|TRBD2|TRBV20-1
CSAKAGGFTDTQYF
TGCAGTGCCAAAGCGGGAGGGTTTACAGATACGCAGTATTTT
>few|TRBJ2-5|TRBD2|TRBV12-5
CASGSLAGGRETQYF
TGTGCTAGTGGTTCCCTAGCGGGAGGTCGAGAGACCCAGTACTTC
>many|TRBJ2-7|.|TRBV6-1
CASSPRQEPDYEQYF
TGTGCCAGCAGCCCCCGACAAGAACCGGACTACGAGCAGTACTTC
>many|TRBJ1-2|.|TRBV7-9
CASTSSAGAGGYTF
TGTGCTAGCACTTCTAGTGCCGGGGCCGGAGGCTACACCTTC
>.|TRBJ2-3|TRBD1|TRBV11-3
CASSLGWDRPNTDTQYF
TGTGCCAGCAGCTTAGGCTGGGACAGACCAAACACAGATACGCAGTATTTT
>many|TRBJ1-1|.|TRBV7-2
CASSLFPVGGLYTEAFF
TGTGCCAGCAGCTTATTTCCAGTCGGAGGTTTGTACACTGAAGCTTTCTTT
>many|TRBJ2-1|.|TRBV2
CASTPLASYNEQFF
TGTGCCAGCACCCCACTAGCCTCCTACAATGAGCAGTTCTTC
>many|TRBJ2-3|TRBD2|TRBV10-2
CASSETAGGDTQYF
TGCGCCAGCAGTGAGACGGCGGGAGGAGATACGCAGTATTTT
>many|TRBJ2-2|.|TRBV28
CASSPSQRINTGELFF
TGTGCCAGCAGTCCCAGCCAGAGAATTAACACCGGGGAGCTGTTTTTT
>many|TRBJ2-1|.|TRBV11-3
CASSLEQGGGREQFF
TGTGCCAGCAGCTTAGAACAGGGAGGAGGTCGTGAGCAGTTCTTC
>few|TRBJ2-4|.|TRBV3-1
CASSQGVLGTVKNIQYF
TGTGCCAGCAGCCAAGGGGTCCTAGGGACGGTCAAAAACATTCAGTACTTC
>.|TRBJ2-1|TRBD2|TRBV15
CATSGGLASYNEQFF
TGTGCCACCAGCGGTGGACTAGCGTCCTACAATGAGCAGTTCTTC
>many|TRBJ2-1|TRBD1|TRBV11-3
CASSGTGIAYNEQFF
TGTGCCAGCAGCGGGACAGGGATCGCCTACAATGAGCAGTTCTTC
>many|TRBJ2-1|TRBD2|TRBV6-2/TRBV6-3
CATRGDLAGGYNEQFF
TGTGCCACCAGGGGGGACCTAGCGGGAGGATACAATGAGCAGTTCTTC
>.|TRBJ2-3|TRBD2|TRBV4-2
CASSQELRGLAADTQYF
TGTGCCAGCAGCCAAGAATTGCGGGGACTAGCTGCAGATACGCAGTATTTT
>.|TRBJ2-7|.|TRBV20-1
CSARSPTLYNEQYF
TGCAGTGCTAGATCCCCTACCCTCTACAATGAGCAGTACTTC
>many|TRBJ1-2|.|TRBV18
CASSPSGGDYGYTF
TGTGCCAGCTCACCGAGCGGGGGGGACTATGGCTACACCTTC
>.|TRBJ1-2|.|TRBV11-1
CASSQAAGYGYTF
TGTGCCAGCAGCCAAGCGGCGGGCTATGGCTACACCTTC